These 27 T cell receptor beta chains were sequenced from one sample in a study of blood T cells in healthy people across ages. Next came a second PCR, run for roughly 6 to 11 cycles, which used a sample-barcoded 5' primer along with a J-beta primer mix. TCRdb re-derived calls from the 5' RACE reads in MiXCR, one entry per CDR3 protein. In the table there are about 650,000 distinct CDR3 sequences, about 30% of which are singletons. The sequenced sample consisted of blood. These receptors came from a woman older than 75 in good health.

This clonotype was seen many times. The rearrangement uses TRBV7-6 and TRBJ2-3; possible D gene TRBD1, 6 bases. The germline V gene encodes CDR1 SGHVS and CDR2 FNYEAQ. The length of the CDR3 is 15 residues. The V and J ends lost 1 base and 2 bases respectively, with 10 bases between them. CDR3 loop: CASSLEGVSTDTQYF. The DNA of the CDR3 is TGTGCCAGCAGCTTAGAGGGGGTTTCCACAGATACGCAGTATTTT.

Ten or more counts support this clonotype. The genes are TRBV9 and TRBJ2-7, with TRBD1 as a possible D gene (5 bases). Germline loops: CDR1 SGDLS, CDR2 YYNGEE. This CDR3 region has 14 residues. Trimming took off 3 bases at V and 4 bases at J, with 14 bases between the two ends. The CDR3 loop reads CASSEQALGYEQYF. Here the CDR3 DNA reads TGTGCCAGCAGCGAACAGGCCCTCGGGTACGAGCAGTACTTC.

This clonotype was seen many times. The gene calls are TRBV6-5 and TRBJ1-5; D is ambiguous. V shed 5 bases and J shed 6 bases, with 8 bases lying between them. The CDR3 spans 12 residues. Per the germline V gene, CDR1 is MNHEY and CDR2 is SVGAGI. The DNA of the CDR3 is TGTGCCAGCAGTACCGGTAGTCAGCCCCAGCATTTT. Translation: CASSTGSQPQHF.

This clonotype was counted only a few times. The V call is TRBV20-1, the J call TRBJ2-7, with D unresolved. Trimming removed 8 bases at V and 5 bases at J, with 25 bases between. Per the germline V gene, CDR1 is DFQATT and CDR2 is SNEGSKA (reference sequence). This CDR3 has 15 amino acids. The CDR3 coding sequence is TGCAGTACTGCCGAAGGGTCCCCCCTCCGGAACGAGCAGTACTTC. This sequence encodes CSTAEGSPLRNEQYF.

In DNA form, the CDR3 reads TGCAGCGTAGGGACAGGTGGAGAGGACGAGCAGTACTTC. Its protein is CSVGTGGEDEQYF. This chain links TRBV29-1 with TRBJ2-7; TRBD1 agrees at 8 bases. The germline CDR1 and CDR2 sequences are SQVTM and ANQGSEA. The CDR3 is 13 residues long. V shed 6 bases, J shed 5 bases, and the junction held 9 bases outside the gene matches.

This clonotype was detected ten times or more. The rearrangement uses TRBV10-3 and TRBJ2-1; no clear D. V was cut by 2 bases and J by 6 bases, with 11 bases left in between. This CDR3 has 14 amino acids. Germline V gene lookup returns CDR1 ENHRY and CDR2 SYGVKD. This CDR3 is CAISEPPETNEQFF. The CDR3 bases are TGTGCCATCAGTGAGCCCCCTGAGACCAATGAGCAGTTCTTC.

As regards this clonotype: One junction end does not reproduce the germline sequence, and a read error may be involved. This rearrangement joins TRBV10-3 to TRBJ2-1; 9 nucleotides align to TRBD2. The CDR3 loop spans 16 amino acids. Germline CDR1 ENHRY, CDR2 SYGVKD. The CDR3 DNA sequence: TGTGCCACCAGTCCCCCGTCGGGTAGCGGGGGTCGCGAGCAGTTCTTC. It yields the protein CATSPPSGSGGREQFF.

For this clonotype: A read error is likely, as this CDR3 ends without the conserved phenylalanine or tryptophan. In nucleotides, the CDR3 is TGTGCCAGCAGCTCCAGGGGGAATGAGCAGTACTGC. This codes for CASSSRGNEQYC. The chain joins TRBV7-3 to TRBJ2-7; the match to TRBD1 covers 7 bases. This CDR3 is 12 amino acids long. Germline V CDR1 and CDR2: SGHTA, FQGTGA. V lost 4 bases and J lost 7; bases outside the gene matches: 4.

This clonotype has ten or more counts. The junction departs from germline at one end; a sequencing error may be responsible. The rearrangement joins TRBV7-7 to TRBJ2-5; TRBD1 agrees at 7 bases. This CDR3 has 14 amino acids. Germline CDR1 reads SSHAT; CDR2 reads FNYEAQ (reference sequence). The CDR3 is CASSKTGLQETQYF. DNA of the CDR3: TGTGCTAGCAGCAAGACAGGGCTCCAAGAGACCCAGTACTTC.

The table lists this clonotype with many counts. The chain carries TRBV6-4 and TRBJ2-1; 11 positions match TRBD2. Germline CDR1 MRHNA, CDR2 SNTAGT. This CDR3 comprises 15 residues. J gave up 4 bases and V 3 bases, and 2 bases lay outside the gene matches. In nucleotides, the CDR3 is TGTGCCAGCAGTGAGGGGACTAGCGGTTACAATGAGCAGTTCTTC. Translating it yields CASSEGTSGYNEQFF.

As concerns this clonotype: At one boundary the junction diverges from the germline segment, which might be a read error. The chain carries TRBV2 and TRBJ2-1, with 12 bases matching TRBD1. The CDR3 sequence is 13 residues long. Germline V gene data show CDR1 as SNHLY and CDR2 as FYNNEI. For the CDR3, the DNA is TGTGCCAGCAGCGGGACAGGGGGCAATGAGCAGTTGTTC. Residues: CASSGTGGNEQLF. Based on the CDR3 plus reference TRBV2 and TRBJ2-1, the full variable domain is EPEVTQTPSHQVTQMGQEVILRCVPISNHLYFYWYRQILGQKVEFLVSFYNNEISEKSEIFDDQFSVERPDGSNFTLKIRSTKLEDSAMYFCASSGTGGNEQLFGPGTRLTVL.

The CDR3 DNA is TGTGCCAGCAGTGAAAGACAGGGCCTTCAGAGAGAAAAACTGTTTTTT. As protein: CASSERQGLQREKLFF. This chain connects TRBV6-1 to TRBJ1-4; 7 nucleotides align to TRBD1. This CDR3 region has 16 residues. Germline V gene lookup returns CDR1 MNHNS and CDR2 SASEGT. V dropped 2 bases and J dropped 8; count of bases not matched to a gene: 11.

Notes on this clonotype: A read error may be the cause here, since a much bigger clone is one base away. Written as DNA, the CDR3 is TGCAGCGCTGTTGAACAGCTAGCGCATGGCTACACCTTC. Encoded protein: CSAVEQLAHGYTF. The chain links TRBV29-1 to TRBJ1-2; no firm D call. CDR1 is SQVTM and CDR2 is ANQGSEA in the germline V gene. The V gene lost 7 bases and the J gene lost 6 bases, with 18 bases spanning the gap. The CDR3 sequence is 13 residues long. The full variable domain, in which reference TRBV29-1 and TRBJ1-2 provide the parts outside the CDR3, is SAVISQKPSRDICQRGTSLTIQCQVDSQVTMMFWYRQQPGQSLTLIATANQGSEATYESGFVIDKFPISRPNLTFSTLTVSNMSPEDSSIYLCSAVEQLAHGYTFGSGTRLTVV.

This clonotype was seen many times. The chain links TRBV7-2 to TRBJ2-5, with 10 bases fitting TRBD2. The germline CDR1 and CDR2 sequences are SGHTA and FQGNSA. This CDR3 comprises 13 residues. The junction had 6 bases not matched to a gene; V was cut back by 4 bases and J by 10 bases. The DNA for the CDR3 is TGTGCCAGCAGCTCCCGGACTAGCGGCGACCAGTACTTC. Amino acid sequence: CASSSRTSGDQYF.

This clonotype was seen a handful of times. This chain links TRBV5-5 with TRBJ1-1; 8 nucleotides line up with TRBD1. Germline V gene sequence: CDR1 SGHKS, CDR2 YYEKEE (reference sequence). V shed 2 bases, J shed 5 bases, and the junction held 11 bases outside the gene matches. The CDR3 sequence is 16 residues long. CDR3 protein: CASSFETGVRGTEAFF. The CDR3 DNA reads as TGTGCCAGCAGCTTTGAGACAGGGGTGAGGGGTACTGAAGCTTTCTTT. Drawing the rest from reference TRBV5-5 and TRBJ1-1, the complete variable domain is DAGVTQSPTHLIKTRGQQVTLRCSPISGHKSVSWYQQVLGQGPQFIFQYYEKEERGRGNFPDRFSARQFPNYSSELNVNALLLGDSALYLCASSFETGVRGTEAFFGQGTRLTVV.

This chain connects TRBV20-1 to TRBJ2-3, with TRBD2 matching 12 bases. This CDR3 comprises 17 residues. The V gene's germline CDR1 is DFQATT and CDR2 SNEGSKA (reference sequence). V lost 3 bases, J lost 4 bases, and 11 bases stayed unmatched. The CDR3 DNA follows: TGCAGTGCTAGCGTCCCTAGCGGGAGGGCGATCGCAGATACGCAGTATTTT. Translating it yields CSASVPSGRAIADTQYF.

This clonotype was seen only once. The chain has TRBV6-6 and TRBJ1-6; possibly TRBD1 for D (6 bases). The CDR3 is made up of 17 amino acids. V lost 5 bases and J lost 7, with 21 bases in between. CDR1 and CDR2 from the germline V gene are MNHNY and SVGAGI (reference sequence). The CDR3, as DNA: TGTGCCAGCAGTCATCGGGACACCGGGCAAGGGAATTCACCCCTCCACTTT. Translating it yields CASSHRDTGQGNSPLHF.

This chain links TRBV4-1 with TRBJ2-6; TRBD2 aligns across 7 bases. Germline values: CDR1 MGHRA, CDR2 YSYEKL. This CDR3 has 17 residues. V gave up 6 bases and J gave up 0 bases; unmatched junction bases: 8. The CDR3 sequence is CASSPGGFPSGANVLTF. The CDR3 DNA sequence: TGCGCCAGCAGTCCGGGGGGTTTCCCCTCTGGGGCCAACGTCCTGACTTTC.

The sample holds many counts of this clonotype. The V call is TRBV6-2 or TRBV6-3, the J call TRBJ1-2; D ambiguous. This CDR3 has 13 amino acids. V gave up 6 bases and J gave up 8 bases, with 16 bases separating them. Germline CDR1 MNHEY, CDR2 SVGEGT. CDR3 sequence (DNA): TGTGCCAGCAGAAACGGGCCGTCGGGCGGCTACACCTTC. Translated, it gives CASRNGPSGGYTF.

The chain recombines TRBV29-1 with TRBJ1-1, with 7 bases fitting TRBD1. The V gene end was trimmed by 7 bases and the J gene end by 4 bases; junction bases not matched to a gene: 9. The length of the CDR3 is 13 residues. Germline CDR1 and CDR2: SQVTM and ANQGSEA. CDR3 protein: CSGWEGAFTEAFF. The CDR3 bases are TGCAGCGGGTGGGAGGGGGCCTTCACTGAAGCTTTCTTT.

This clonotype was seen a few times. This may be a read error: a much more frequent sequence differs by one nucleotide. The chain recombines TRBV5-1 with TRBJ2-5; D may be TRBD1 or TRBD2 (7 bases each). The CDR3 runs 16 residues. Trimming took 1 base from V and 11 from J, leaving 24 bases between them. CDR1 and CDR2 from the germline V gene are SGHRS and YFSETQ. This CDR3 reads CASSLNGPQGGNEQYF. The CDR3 nucleotides read TGCGCCAGCAGCTTGAACGGGCCTCAGGGGGGGAATGAGCAGTACTTC.

The chain's CDR3 is CASSLDEVEAFF. CDR3 DNA sequence: TGCGCCAGCAGCCTGGATGAAGTTGAAGCTTTCTTT. V usage is TRBV5-1 and J usage is TRBJ1-1; no reliable D call. The germline gives CDR1 SGHRS, CDR2 YFSETQ. V was cut by 4 bases and J by 7 bases, with 11 bases left in between. The CDR3 loop spans 12 amino acids.

This clonotype was found many times. The chain combines TRBV20-1 with TRBJ2-1; 10 positions match TRBD2. V lost 5 bases and J lost 9; bases outside the gene matches: 4. This CDR3 region has 12 residues. CDR1 DFQATT and CDR2 SNEGSKA come from the germline V gene (reference sequence). CDR3: CSAGAGGPEQFF. The CDR3 region has the DNA TGCAGTGCTGGAGCGGGGGGGCCTGAGCAGTTCTTC.

The chain's CDR3 is CASSFGTSGGIEQFF. CDR3 nucleotides: TGTGCCAGCAGCTTTGGGACTAGCGGGGGCATTGAGCAGTTCTTC. The chain has TRBV5-4 and TRBJ2-1; TRBD2 matches 14 bases. CDR1 and CDR2 from the germline V gene are SGHNT and YYREEE (reference sequence). After removal of 2 bases from V and 9 bases from J, the junction contained 4 bases not matched to a gene. This CDR3 comprises 15 residues. The full variable domain, rest sourced from reference TRBV5-4 and TRBJ2-1, is ETGVTQSPTHLIKTRGQQVTLRCSSQSGHNTVSWYQQALGQGPQFIFQYYREEENGRGNFPPRFSGLQFPNYSSELNVNALELDDSALYLCASSFGTSGGIEQFFGPGTRLTVL.

With regard to this clonotype: One end of the junction does not line up with germline, which may come from a read error. The rearrangement uses TRBV25-1 and TRBJ1-1; maybe TRBD1 (6 bases). The CDR3 length is 14 residues. CDR1 and CDR2 from the germline V gene are MGHDK and SYGVNS. The CDR3 bases are TGTGCCAGCAGTCCCTGGACAGAGAACACCGAAGCTTTCTTT. This encodes CASSPWTENTEAFF.

This clonotype showed up many times. The J gene is TRBJ1-4, the V gene TRBV4-2, with D tentatively TRBD1 (5 bases). With 1 base removed from V and 7 bases from J, the gap between germline ends came to 13 bases. CDR1 and CDR2 (germline): LGHNA, YNFKEQ. The CDR3 runs to 15 residues. In nucleotides, the CDR3 is TGTGCCAGCAGCCAAGGGCAGGGCGGAAGTGAAAAACTGTTTTTT. Encoded protein: CASSQGQGGSEKLFF.

The sample holds many counts of this clonotype. The V and J genes are TRBV6-1 and TRBJ2-7; 9 bases are shared with TRBD1. CDR3 length equals 14 residues. The trim removed 4 bases at V and 7 bases at J, leaving 8 bases unmatched. Germline CDR1 and CDR2: MNHNS and SASEGT. The CDR3: CASSAGQGKEEQYF. The CDR3 nucleotides read TGTGCCAGCAGTGCGGGACAGGGAAAAGAAGAGCAGTACTTC.